Here is one T cell receptor beta chain with its context. The data were taken from a study of T cell responses to AZD1222 COVID-19 vaccine. The method was immunoSEQ multiplex PCR; TCRdb's version includes in-frame clones alone and lacks a portion of them. The sample has 110,000 or so clones; approximately 90% are singletons. The sequencing here drew on peripheral blood, taken 28 days after the second AZD1222 dose. The source of this sequence is an adult who received the AZD1222 COVID-19 vaccine.

The CDR3 nucleotides read TGTGCCAGCACCAAGGACAGGGCCTACGAGCAGTACTTC. This sequence encodes CASTKDRAYEQYF. The genes are TRBV12-3 or TRBV12-4 and TRBJ2-7, with 8 bases fitting TRBD1. The J segment lost 2 bases and the V segment lost 7 bases, leaving 4 bases of the junction unmatched. This CDR3 contains 13 residues.